The clone carrying this TCR beta chain was found many times. Its antigen is still unknown. This entry belongs to a study of response to subunit inactivated influenza vaccine. Overall study findings and caveats: The authors put forward the suggestion that each seasonal influenza vaccination may bring in only a limited number of new T cells.

CDR1 is SGHKS, CDR2 YYEKEE, per germline (reference sequence). The CDR3 is 13 amino acids. V lost 1 base to trimming and J lost 8 bases, with 7 bases between them. TCRdb independently ran MiXCR on the RT-PCR reads; one entry per CDR3 protein. Of more than 700,000 distinct CDR3 sequences detected, around 21% appear once; the ten largest clones hold roughly a tenth. Sequencing used PBMCs from blood, obtained less than 6 days after vaccination. The V call is TRBV5-5, the J call TRBJ1-6; D not resolved. This sequence was found in a man between 45 and 60 years old who received an inactivated influenza vaccine. The CDR3 bases are TGTGCCAGCAGCTTGATCCCAGATTCACCCCTCCACTTT. Amino acid sequence: CASSLIPDSPLHF.